Below, 30 T cell receptor beta chains from the same sample are listed, as sequenced in a study of vaccination and CD4 T cells after COVID-19. The Oncomine TCR Beta short-read assay sequenced DNA from cultured CD4+ T cells. Scientists extracted genomic DNA from CD4+ T cells grown in culture. TCRdb processed the PCR reads anew with MiXCR; each CDR3 protein has one entry. The data contain thousands of distinct CDR3 sequences, less than 45% of them singletons. Treatment in this sample: approximately 9-day PBMC culture with coronavirus spike peptide pools or control peptides (ViraFEST assay). Unexposed donor CD4+ T cells predated the COVID-19 pandemic, collected 2011-2018. Which antigens these TCRs recognize remains unknown. What was sequenced was CD4+ T cells from blood, cultured in vitro. The source is a human donor in good health.

This clonotype was picked up one time. V and J are TRBV7-2 and TRBJ2-3; D is possibly TRBD2 (6 bases). CDR1 and CDR2 from the germline V gene are SGHTA and FQGNSA. The CDR3 extends over 14 amino acids. Between the trimmed V and J ends, which lost 5 bases and 6 bases, there was a span of 15 bases. The CDR3 sequence: CASSPGSSVDTQYF. In DNA, the CDR3 is TGTGCCAGCAGCCCAGGGTCTAGCGTGGATACGCAGTATTTT.

The rearrangement joins TRBV28 to TRBJ1-2; maybe TRBD1 (6 bases). Germline CDR1 reads MDHEN; CDR2 reads SYDVKM. Trimming removed 7 bases from V and 11 bases from J, with 23 bases in between. The CDR3 has 14 amino acids. This CDR3 reads CASNTGASQLNYTF. The CDR3 nucleotides are TGTGCCAGCAATACGGGGGCCTCTCAATTAAATTACACCTTC.

The genes are TRBV7-2 and TRBJ2-5; D is ambiguous. From germline, CDR1 is SGHTA and CDR2 FQGNSA. This CDR3 has 13 residues. The germline V and J ends were trimmed by 5 bases and 5 bases, with 12 bases remaining between them. CDR3 bases: TGTGCCAGCAGCCTGAGTCTCGGGGAGACCCAGTACTTC. Its translation is CASSLSLGETQYF. The variable domain in full, with the rest retrieved from reference TRBV7-2 and TRBJ2-5, is GAGVSQSPSNKVTEKGKDVELRCDPISGHTALYWYRQSLGQGLEFLIYFQGNSAPDKSGLPSDRFSAERTGGSVSTLTIQRTQQEDSAVYLCASSLSLGETQYFGPGTRLLVL.

In its sample, this clonotype was seen once. V and J are TRBV6-2 or TRBV6-3 and TRBJ2-2; 9 bases are a match to TRBD2. V lost 5 bases to trimming and J lost 7 bases; unmatched junction nucleotides: 8. CDR1 is MNHEY, CDR2 SVGEGT, per germline. The CDR3 is 15 residues long. CDR3 in amino acids: CASSKQAGGIGELFF. The DNA of the CDR3 is TGTGCCAGCAGTAAACAAGCGGGAGGCATCGGGGAGCTGTTTTTT.

The V and J genes are TRBV20-1 and TRBJ2-5; TRBD1 aligns across 9 bases. The CDR3 loop spans 15 amino acids. The J segment lost 3 bases and the V segment lost 3 bases, leaving 8 bases of the junction unmatched. CDR1 DFQATT and CDR2 SNEGSKA come from the germline V gene (reference sequence). The CDR3 DNA reads TGCAGTGCTAGCGTCCGGGACAGGGCAGAAGAGACCCAGTACTTC. As protein: CSASVRDRAEETQYF.

This sequence joins TRBV27 and TRBJ2-7, with D perhaps being TRBD1 or TRBD2 (5 bases each). CDR3 length: 14 residues. Germline CDR1 and CDR2: MNHEY and SMNVEV (reference sequence). V gave up 1 base and J gave up 7 bases, with 14 bases separating them. The CDR3 DNA sequence: TGTGCCAGCAGTTTATTCTGGGGGAAGGGGGAGCAGTACTTC. This sequence encodes CASSLFWGKGEQYF.

The chain carries TRBV7-2 and TRBJ2-1; D gene ambiguous. The CDR3 runs 11 residues. Trimming took off 5 bases at V and 2 bases at J, with 1 base between the two ends. CDR1 SGHTA and CDR2 FQGNSA come from the germline V gene. The CDR3 DNA reads as TGTGCCAGCAGCCCCTACAATGAGCAGTTCTTC. Amino acids: CASSPYNEQFF.

This clonotype was observed a few times. V and J are TRBV20-1 and TRBJ2-7, with 9 bases identical to TRBD1. This CDR3 spans 16 amino acids. V lost 0 bases and J lost 2; bases outside the gene matches: 8. Looked up from germline, CDR1 is DFQATT and CDR2 is SNEGSKA (reference sequence). Here the CDR3 reads CSARERLQGATYEQYF. In DNA, the CDR3 is TGCAGTGCTAGAGAGCGGTTACAGGGGGCGACCTACGAGCAGTACTTC.

The rearrangement joins TRBV10-3 to TRBJ1-1; 7 bases are a match to TRBD1. This CDR3 has 15 residues. V shed 4 bases, J shed 0 bases, and the junction held 5 bases outside the gene matches. CDR1 ENHRY and CDR2 SYGVKD come from the germline V gene. The CDR3 loop reads CAISASGGVNTEAFF. The CDR3 bases are TGTGCCATCAGTGCATCAGGGGGAGTGAACACTGAAGCTTTCTTT.

This clonotype appeared a few times. V is TRBV20-1 and J is TRBJ2-2, with TRBD1 matching 12 bases. J gave up 4 bases and V 6 bases, and 3 bases lay outside the gene matches. The length of the CDR3 is 14 residues. Germline CDR1 reads DFQATT; CDR2 reads SNEGSKA (reference sequence). CDR3 protein: CSAGTGGITGELFF. Here the CDR3 DNA reads TGCAGTGCCGGGACAGGGGGCATCACCGGGGAGCTGTTTTTT.

The genes are TRBV15 and TRBJ2-1; 8 bases map to TRBD1. The germline gives CDR1 LNHNV, CDR2 YYDKDF (reference sequence). V lost 1 base and J lost 4; bases outside the gene matches: 3. The length of the CDR3 is 15 residues. The CDR3 region has the DNA TGTGCCACCAGCAGAGGACAGGGGAAATACAATGAGCAGTTCTTC. It yields the protein CATSRGQGKYNEQFF.

V usage is TRBV10-1 and J usage is TRBJ2-7; TRBD1 is a possible D gene (6 bases). Looked up from germline, CDR1 is WNHNN and CDR2 is SYGVQD (reference sequence). Trimming took 0 bases from V and 2 from J, leaving 14 bases between them. This CDR3 is built from 16 residues. CDR3: CASSESVQGPTYEQYF. The DNA for the CDR3 is TGCGCCAGCAGTGAGTCGGTGCAGGGGCCGACCTACGAGCAGTACTTC.

The rearrangement uses TRBV7-6 and TRBJ1-4; D call uncertain. The germline CDR1 and CDR2 sequences are SGHVS and FNYEAQ. Trimming stripped 3 bases from V and 5 bases from J, with 7 bases between. The CDR3 contains 13 residues. This CDR3 reads CASSLGHNEKLFF. DNA of the CDR3: TGTGCCAGCAGCTTGGGCCACAATGAAAAACTGTTTTTT.

This clonotype came up once. The gene calls are TRBV30 and TRBJ1-1; the D gene is possibly TRBD1 (5 bases). The CDR3 extends over 11 amino acids. Trimming cost V 0 bases and J 10 bases, with 9 bases left between them. Germline assignment: CDR1 GTSNPN and CDR2 SVGIG (reference sequence). CDR3: CAWSVLGTAFF. As DNA, the CDR3 is TGTGCCTGGAGTGTACTGGGGACAGCTTTCTTT.

There are a few counts of this clonotype. The chain employs TRBV2 and TRBJ2-3; TRBD1 aligns across 11 bases. This CDR3 has 15 residues. The trim removed 5 bases at V and 1 base at J, leaving 2 bases unmatched. Germline V gene data show CDR1 as SNHLY and CDR2 as FYNNEI. The CDR3 region is CASSTDRGRTDTQYF. The CDR3 DNA sequence: TGTGCCAGCAGTACGGACAGGGGGCGCACAGATACGCAGTATTTT.

This chain connects TRBV2 to TRBJ2-5, with no clear D. V was shortened by 3 bases and J by 5 bases, with 10 bases between the two germline ends. The CDR3 covers 13 residues. Germline V gene sequence: CDR1 SNHLY, CDR2 FYNNEI. The CDR3 region is CASSEPFLETQYF. Here the CDR3 DNA reads TGTGCCAGCAGTGAGCCCTTCCTGGAGACCCAGTACTTC.

The rearrangement joins TRBV20-1 to TRBJ2-2; TRBD1 is a possible D gene (6 bases). V was clipped by 2 bases and J by 1 base, with 17 bases between them. CDR3 length equals 17 residues. Per germline, CDR1 DFQATT and CDR2 SNEGSKA (reference sequence). CDR3 protein: CSARTRNRVWNTGELFF. The CDR3 DNA is TGCAGTGCTAGAACGAGAAACAGGGTGTGGAACACCGGGGAGCTGTTTTTT.

This clonotype was counted between two and nine times. CDR3: CASSLDRGRNQPQHF. CDR3 in DNA: TGTGCCAGCAGCTTAGACAGGGGGCGCAATCAGCCCCAGCATTTT. The chain couples TRBV7-2 to TRBJ1-5, with 9 bases matching TRBD1. The ends lost 1 base at V and 2 bases at J; junction bases unmatched: 0. This CDR3 has 15 residues. Germline assignment: CDR1 SGHTA and CDR2 FQGNSA.

This clonotype was recorded a few times. The chain links TRBV27 to TRBJ2-3, with TRBD2 identical over 14 bases. With 5 bases clipped from V and 3 bases from J, the junction kept 16 bases outside the gene matches. The CDR3 covers 20 residues. Germline CDR1 is MNHEY and CDR2 is SMNVEV (reference sequence). The CDR3 is CASSIHPGLAGVAKTDTQYF. CDR3 in DNA: TGTGCCAGCAGTATACACCCGGGACTAGCGGGAGTCGCTAAGACAGATACGCAGTATTTT.

This clonotype came up a few times. The CDR3 DNA reads TGCAGTGCTATCCCGAACAGACTAGTTGGATATCGGGAGACCCAGTACTTC. It translates to CSAIPNRLVGYRETQYF. This chain links TRBV20-1 with TRBJ2-5; D is perhaps TRBD2 (6 bases). This CDR3 has 17 amino acids. V was pared by 4 bases and J by 5 bases, with 26 bases between. Per the germline V gene, CDR1 is DFQATT and CDR2 is SNEGSKA (reference sequence).

This clonotype appeared a few times. V usage is TRBV7-8 and J usage is TRBJ2-2, with 8 nucleotides matching TRBD2. There are 15 residues in the CDR3. The J segment lost 2 bases and the V segment lost 5 bases, leaving 4 bases of the junction unmatched. Germline assignment: CDR1 SGHVS and CDR2 FQNEAQ. As DNA, the CDR3 is TGTGCCAGCAGCCTTAGCGGGGCAAACACCGGGGAGCTGTTTTTT. Translated, it gives CASSLSGANTGELFF.

The genes are TRBV21-1 and TRBJ2-3; the table assigns TRBD1, which was not confirmed against the DNA. TRBV21-1 is assigned pseudogene status. The CDR3 consists of 15 residues. The CDR3 sequence is CASSKGDRGTDTQYF. CDR3 sequence (DNA): TGTGCCAGCAGCAAAGGGGACAGGGGCACAGATACGCAGTATTTT.

The chain uses TRBV6-4 and TRBJ2-1; 8 positions match TRBD2. The CDR3 is 14 residues long. The junction had 9 bases not matched to a gene; V was cut back by 6 bases and J by 8 bases. Per germline, CDR1 MRHNA and CDR2 SNTAGT. The CDR3 protein is CASSRTGGVDEQFF. The CDR3 region has the DNA TGTGCCAGCAGCCGTACGGGAGGGGTGGATGAGCAGTTCTTC.

This clonotype appeared a few times. J is TRBJ2-1 and V is TRBV11-2; possible D gene TRBD2, 6 bases. The CDR3 is 16 amino acids. From germline, CDR1 is SGHAT and CDR2 FQNNGV. V was shortened by 2 bases and J by 1 base, with 12 bases between the two germline ends. The CDR3 sequence: CASSLSGGYSYNEQFF. The CDR3 DNA sequence: TGTGCCAGCAGCTTAAGTGGGGGGTATTCCTACAATGAGCAGTTCTTC. Based on the CDR3 plus reference TRBV11-2 and TRBJ2-1, the full variable domain is EAGVAQSPRYKIIEKRQSVAFWCNPISGHATLYWYQQILGQGPKLLIQFQNNGVVDDSQLPKDRFSAERLKGVDSTLKIQPAKLEDSAVYLCASSLSGGYSYNEQFFGPGTRLTVL.

This clonotype was counted only a few times. This chain connects TRBV30 to TRBJ1-6, with a weak D call TRBD1 (6 bases). The CDR3 extends over 14 amino acids. V was pared by 2 bases and J by 6 bases, with 11 bases between. The V gene's germline CDR1 is GTSNPN and CDR2 SVGIG (reference sequence). Here the CDR3 DNA reads TGTGCCTGGAGTTCCGACAGGAGTAATTCACCCCTCCACTTT. Its protein is CAWSSDRSNSPLHF.

This clonotype was detected a few times. The chain combines TRBV28 with TRBJ2-1; D may be TRBD1 (10 bases). This CDR3 has 19 amino acids. Germline V gene data show CDR1 as MDHEN and CDR2 as SYDVKM. Trimming removed 2 bases at V and 8 bases at J, with 28 bases between. This chain's CDR3 is CASSLGQGVLAGVLDEQFF. CDR3 DNA: TGTGCCAGCAGTTTAGGACAGGGGGTCTTAGCGGGAGTTTTGGATGAGCAGTTCTTC.

The gene calls are TRBV10-3 and TRBJ2-3; 9 bases match TRBD2. Germline lookup yields CDR1 ENHRY and CDR2 SYGVKD. This CDR3 comprises 15 residues. The J segment lost 2 bases and the V segment lost 3 bases, leaving 3 bases of the junction unmatched. CDR3 sequence reads: CAISEEGLATDTQYF. In DNA form, the CDR3 reads TGTGCCATCAGTGAAGAGGGACTAGCCACAGATACGCAGTATTTT.

The sample holds a few counts of this clonotype. This rearrangement joins TRBV19 to TRBJ2-1, with a weak D call TRBD2 (6 bases). Germline V gene lookup returns CDR1 LNHDA and CDR2 SQIVND (reference sequence). V lost 1 base, J lost 10 bases, and 11 bases lay in between. This CDR3 spans 13 amino acids. The CDR3 nucleotides are TGTGCCAGTAGTATAGCCCCAGGGAGGGAGCAGTTCTTC. This gives the protein CASSIAPGREQFF.

The J gene is TRBJ2-2, the V gene TRBV12-3 or TRBV12-4; D uncertain. This CDR3 comprises 12 residues. Trimming left V 5 bases short and J 8 bases short, with 9 bases between. This CDR3 is CASSPRVGELFF. CDR3 DNA: TGTGCCAGCAGTCCCCGGGTGGGGGAGCTGTTTTTT.

This clonotype was seen a few times. The gene calls are TRBV28 and TRBJ2-5, with 7 positions matching TRBD2. The V segment lost 4 bases and the J segment 2 bases; nucleotides outside the gene matches: 7. CDR3 length: 15 amino acids. Germline CDR1 MDHEN, CDR2 SYDVKM. The CDR3 coding sequence is TGTGCCAGCAGTTACCGAGGAGCGGGACAAGAGACCCAGTACTTC. Protein sequence: CASSYRGAGQETQYF.